This T cell receptor (beta chain) comes out of a study of blood T cells in healthy people across ages. On the study more broadly: Template switching caught about one barcoded beta molecule for each two T cells. Findings of the study overall: Higher diversity, along with more naive CD4+ cells, distinguished long-lived donors from aged donors. The lack of PBMC sorting stopped any conclusive naive versus antigen-experienced comparison.

In its sample, this clonotype was seen a few times. Antigen specificity is unknown. Sample-barcoded 5' priming and a J-beta primer mix drove a second PCR of about 7 to 12 cycles. TCRdb re-derived calls from the 5' RACE reads in MiXCR, one entry per CDR3 protein. The sample has 1.5 million to 2 million distinct CDR3 sequences, 25% to 30% seen once. The germline gives CDR1 DFQATT, CDR2 SNEGSKA (reference sequence). The V and J ends lost 5 bases and 2 bases, in that order; junction bases with no gene match: 6. The CDR3 loop spans 16 amino acids. Donation came from healthy Caucasian individuals in Russia who were aged 6 to 90.

Input material: blood. V gene TRBV20-1 combines with J gene TRBJ2-3; 14 bases line up with TRBD2. This clonotype was obtained from a woman in her 30s in good health. CDR3 in DNA: TGCAGTGCTGGATCGACTAGCGGGGGGGTCACAGATACGCAGTATTTT. Residues: CSAGSTSGGVTDTQYF.